This T cell receptor beta chain came from a study of blood T cell repertoires in COVID-19. Looking at the study overall: Specimens from acute and convalescent COVID-19 originated in the United States, Italy and Spain. The cDNA or gDNA used as material had been derived from T cells, B-cell-depleted T cells, or PBMCs.

Generated by immunoSEQ multiplex PCR, the TCRdb table keeps only in-frame clones and is missing some. The sample holds 55,000 to 80,000 clones, roughly four fifths seen once. The CDR3 length is 17 residues. Germline V CDR1 and CDR2: SGHVS, FQNEAQ. V lost 1 base and J lost 0, with 14 bases in between. Sample: peripheral blood. The chain recombines TRBV7-8 with TRBJ2-3, with D tentatively TRBD1 (5 bases). The receptor comes from a human donor in a cohort sampled during active COVID-19. The CDR3 region is CASSLGQGRSSTDTQYF. In DNA form, the CDR3 reads TGTGCCAGCAGCTTAGGTCAGGGCCGATCTAGCACAGATACGCAGTATTTT.